The sequence of this TCR beta chain was determined in a study of T cells in Graves' hyperthyroidism and ophthalmopathy. In the study overall: The authors collected peripheral blood at initial diagnosis, before any treatment.

Amplified regions were TCR beta CDR3 sequences from RNA transcripts. Initially, a first-round RT-PCR of the TCR CDR3 employed the HTBI primer set. TCRdb independently ran MiXCR on the multiplex PCR reads; one entry per CDR3 protein. The table includes approximately 330,000 distinct CDR3 sequences, roughly 13% detected once. The CDR3 is made up of 15 amino acids. Unmatched junction bases numbered 11, after V lost 3 bases and J lost 11 bases. Per germline, CDR1 MDHEN and CDR2 SYDVKM. Study outcomes and limitations: Progression to ophthalmopathy was predicted a median of roughly 6.8 months early. Blood also carried most thyroid clonotypes expanded above 0.001.

Regarding this clonotype: The target antigen is unknown. This may come from a read error, since a much larger clone is one base off.

The authors took PBMCs from roughly 9.3 ml fresh peripheral blood. The V and J genes are TRBV28 and TRBJ2-1; TRBD2 agrees at 9 bases. Sequencing was performed on blood. This receptor was obtained from a woman aged 40 to 50 with Graves' ophthalmopathy. CDR3 amino acids: CASSFGAGGGDKQFF. CDR3 nucleotides: TGTGCCAGCAGTTTCGGAGCGGGAGGCGGAGATAAGCAGTTCTTC.